This T cell receptor beta chain comes out of a study of blood T cell repertoires in COVID-19. Study details: The analysed material was cDNA or gDNA that came from T cells, B-cell-depleted T cells, or PBMCs.

The germline gives CDR1 LNHDA, CDR2 SQIVND (reference sequence). V lost 7 bases and J lost 0, with 7 bases in between. CDR3 length: 13 residues. Cohorts were assigned according to the clinical history that participants reported. All recovered Cohort 3 donors got two negative PCRs, got clearance, or saw symptom resolution. Sequencing used immunoSEQ multiplex PCR; TCRdb keeps in-frame clones, though not all of them. In the table there are fewer than 350,000 clones, approximately 91% of which are singletons. This TCR derives from a woman aged 30 to 39 who had recovered from COVID-19. V usage is TRBV19 and J usage is TRBJ1-3; no firm D call. The sample was PBMCs or T cells enriched from blood (not recorded which). CDR3 bases: TGTGCCAGTACCTTCCTCTCTGGAAACACCATATATTTT. Its translation is CASTFLSGNTIYF.